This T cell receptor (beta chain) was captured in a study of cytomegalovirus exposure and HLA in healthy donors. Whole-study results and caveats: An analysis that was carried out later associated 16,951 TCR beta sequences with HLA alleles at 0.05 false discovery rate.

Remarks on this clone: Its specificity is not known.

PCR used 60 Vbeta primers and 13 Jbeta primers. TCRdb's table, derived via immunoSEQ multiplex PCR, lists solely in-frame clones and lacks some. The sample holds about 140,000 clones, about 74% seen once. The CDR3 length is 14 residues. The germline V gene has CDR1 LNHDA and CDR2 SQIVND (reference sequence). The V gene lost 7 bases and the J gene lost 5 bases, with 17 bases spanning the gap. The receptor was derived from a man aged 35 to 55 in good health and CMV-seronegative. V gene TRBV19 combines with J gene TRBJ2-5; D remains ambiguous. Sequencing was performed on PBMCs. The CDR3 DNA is TGTGCCAGTACCTCGCACAGCCTTGGGGAGACCCAGTACTTC. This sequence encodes CASTSHSLGETQYF. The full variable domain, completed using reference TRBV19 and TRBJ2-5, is DGGITQSPKYLFRKEGQNVTLSCEQNLNHDAMYWYRQDPGQGLRLIYYSQIVNDFQKGDIAEGYSVSREKKESFPLTVTSAQKNPTAFYLCASTSHSLGETQYFGPGTRLLVL.